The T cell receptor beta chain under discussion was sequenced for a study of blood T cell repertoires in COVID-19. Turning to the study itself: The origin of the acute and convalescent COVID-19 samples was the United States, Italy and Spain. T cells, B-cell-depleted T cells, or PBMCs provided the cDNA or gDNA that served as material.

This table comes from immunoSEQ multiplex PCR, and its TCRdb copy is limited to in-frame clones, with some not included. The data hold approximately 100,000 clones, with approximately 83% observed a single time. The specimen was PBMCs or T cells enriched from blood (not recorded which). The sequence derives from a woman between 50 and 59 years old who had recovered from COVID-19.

The CDR3 region has the DNA TGTGCCAGCAGTTCCCCGCTCAGGGGAAGACCCGGGGACAAAAACATTCAGTACTTC. As protein: CASSSPLRGRPGDKNIQYF. The V gene is TRBV27, the J gene TRBJ2-4, with D possibly being TRBD1 (6 bases). Germline V gene data show CDR1 as MNHEY and CDR2 as SMNVEV (reference sequence). This CDR3 is 19 amino acids long. Trimming took off 4 bases at V and 3 bases at J, with 25 bases between the two ends.